The sequence of this TCR beta chain was determined in a study of T cell repertoires in cytomegalovirus infection. Study context: The public TCR beta signatures pointed to both CMV infection and matching HLA type.

The study's findings and limits: It was HLA-C-restricted CMV-specific TCR beta clonotypes that dominated the response ex vivo. CMV carriers with the relevant HLA were identified by cumulative public TCR beta family frequency.

V trimming: 5 bases; J trimming: 10 bases; junction bases outside the gene matches: 8. Germline-derived CDR1 and CDR2 are SGHTA and FQGNSA. This CDR3 has 16 amino acids. This clonotype was seen ten or more times. As yet, its antigen is unknown. MiXCR, applied by TCRdb to the reads, yields one record per CDR3 protein. The sample gives fewer than 300,000 distinct CDR3 sequences, roughly a quarter of which show up once; about 14% is in the top ten. Sequencing was carried out using PBMCs. The sequence derives from a human donor in good health (CMV status not recorded). Some clones in this sample may be carry-over from other donors' samples. The gene calls are TRBV7-2 and TRBJ2-1; 16 bases are a match to TRBD2. The DNA for the CDR3 is TGTGCCAGCAGCCTCCTGGGACTAGCGGGAGGGTACGAGCAGTTCTTC. This encodes CASSLLGLAGGYEQFF.